One and the same sample provided the 5 T cell receptor beta chains below, sequenced in a study of post-analysis software for immune sequencing data. The study, taken as a whole, reports: Patients carried four or five TRBV segments more frequently than controls did, and TRBV5-6, TRBV5-1 and TRBV20-1 were among them.

These receptors have no known antigen. Carried by the TCR beta cDNA libraries were unique molecular identifiers. Using its own MiXCR run on the PCR reads, TCRdb lists one record per CDR3 protein. The table shows fewer than 850,000 distinct CDR3 sequences, with 25% to 30% occurring only once. The sequenced sample consisted of blood. Receptors were obtained from a girl between 5 and 17 years old with multiple sclerosis.

This clonotype was counted a few times. The chain links TRBV6-1 to TRBJ2-1; D is ambiguous. V lost 1 base to trimming and J lost 0 bases, with 1 base between them. CDR1 and CDR2 from the germline V gene are MNHNS and SASEGT. The CDR3 length is 13 residues. This CDR3 reads CASSEVSYNEQFF. The CDR3 DNA follows: TGTGCCAGCAGTGAAGTCTCCTACAATGAGCAGTTCTTC.

The sample holds many counts of this clonotype. The chain has TRBV7-2 and TRBJ2-5; D is unclear. V gave up 1 base and J gave up 2 bases, with 8 bases separating them. Germline CDR1 reads SGHTA; CDR2 reads FQGNSA. This CDR3 contains 14 residues. The CDR3 DNA sequence: TGTGCCAGCAGCTTAGTAAGGGATCAAGAGACCCAGTACTTC. It translates to CASSLVRDQETQYF.

The J gene is TRBJ2-1, the V gene TRBV20-1; 7 positions agree with TRBD2. Germline V lookup: CDR1 DFQATT, CDR2 SNEGSKA (reference sequence). Trimming cost V 0 bases and J 3 bases; bases outside gene matches: 5. CDR3 size: 15 residues. The chain's CDR3 is CSARDPGDYYNEQFF. As DNA, the CDR3 is TGCAGTGCTAGAGATCCGGGGGACTACTACAATGAGCAGTTCTTC.

This clonotype occurred a few times. This chain connects TRBV27 to TRBJ2-5; 9 positions agree with TRBD2. This CDR3 comprises 15 residues. Germline V gives CDR1 MNHEY, CDR2 SMNVEV (reference sequence). J gave up 3 bases and V 2 bases, and 4 bases lay outside the gene matches. In nucleotides, the CDR3 is TGTGCCAGCAGTTTACGGCGGGAGGGCGAAGAGACCCAGTACTTC. It translates to CASSLRREGEETQYF.

This clonotype came up many times. V gene TRBV4-3 combines with J gene TRBJ2-1, with 13 bases lining up with TRBD2. CDR1 is LGHNA and CDR2 is YSLEER in the germline V gene. The V and J ends lost 3 bases and 7 bases, in that order; junction bases with no gene match: 3. The length of the CDR3 is 15 residues. CDR3 nucleotide sequence: TGCGCCAGCAGCCAGGGACTAGCGGGGACGAATGAGCAGTTCTTC. This sequence encodes CASSQGLAGTNEQFF.